Given below is one T cell receptor (beta chain) in context. This clone's antigen is unknown. The input lacks base qualities; no much larger clone sits a single base away. The time point label for this specimen denotes: after hematopoietic stem cell transplant. PRAID was a condition in which autoinflammation came alongside prominent immunodeficiency. Before TRB sequencing, T-cell subsets (conventional T cells, CD8+ T cells, regulatory T cells, T follicular helper cells) were sorted. This entry comes from a study of stem cell transplantation in POMP-related autoinflammatory disease listed by TCRdb under 2021. A note on the overall study: The study hypothesis was that defective thymoproteasomes impair MHC class I-dependent CD8+ T-cell differentiation and positive selection, which skews the TRB repertoire. Through one year post-transplant, neutrophils and platelets showed 100% donor engraftment on DNA chimerism analysis. To find out how POMP deficiency affects T-cell receptor beta repertoire diversity and CDR3 characteristics, high-throughput TRB sequencing was used. Prior to transplant, the patients had CD4+ naive T-cell skewing, low CD8+ T-cell proportions, and decreased T-cell cytokine secretion. Broader findings and caveats from the paper: A trend toward lower TRB diversity and higher clonality was observed in PRAID patients across all analyzed T-cell subsets. A restricted number of unique TRB V-J gene pairings was observed in PRAID patients. In PRAID patients, the trend toward increased clonality and lower diversity reached statistical significance only for regulatory T cells.

The CDR3 holds 14 amino acids from the cysteine to the phenylalanine. Just CDR3 DNA is preserved here, 42 bases in frame from base 1. For CDR1 and CDR2, the germline V gene lists KGHSH and LQKENI. V is reduced by 2 bases and J by 4 bases, leaving a spacing of 8 bases between them. The library was produced with the immunoSEQ multiplex PCR assay. The authors processed their data as follows. Repertoire diversity was quantified with Shannon entropy, accounting for clonal size distribution. The Gini-Simpson index (Simpson_1-D) served as the measure of how unequally clonotypes were distributed. The source is immuneACCESS, and TCRdb retained only in-frame sequences with V and J called. Part of the clones is not carried over; for the studies checked, unresolved V genes explain less than half of this, and the remainder is unexplained. That table furnishes V, J and clone size, whereas the DNA furnished D and trimming. In all, the sample holds some 69,000 clones, and approximately 91% of those were seen once. The top ten clonotypes cover more than 0.55% of the sample.

The clonotype was recovered from a human patient with POMP-related autoinflammation and immune dysregulation (PRAID). Following a transplant, some T cells may be graft donor cells, not patient cells. Sample: CD4+ T cells from PBMCs, taken after stem cell transplantation. Recombination joined TRBV18 with TRBJ2-2; no D segment can be confidently identified. The CDR3 reads CASSPSLGTGELFF. The sequenced DNA: TGTGCCAGCTCACCAAGTTTGGGCACCGGGGAGCTGTTTTTT.